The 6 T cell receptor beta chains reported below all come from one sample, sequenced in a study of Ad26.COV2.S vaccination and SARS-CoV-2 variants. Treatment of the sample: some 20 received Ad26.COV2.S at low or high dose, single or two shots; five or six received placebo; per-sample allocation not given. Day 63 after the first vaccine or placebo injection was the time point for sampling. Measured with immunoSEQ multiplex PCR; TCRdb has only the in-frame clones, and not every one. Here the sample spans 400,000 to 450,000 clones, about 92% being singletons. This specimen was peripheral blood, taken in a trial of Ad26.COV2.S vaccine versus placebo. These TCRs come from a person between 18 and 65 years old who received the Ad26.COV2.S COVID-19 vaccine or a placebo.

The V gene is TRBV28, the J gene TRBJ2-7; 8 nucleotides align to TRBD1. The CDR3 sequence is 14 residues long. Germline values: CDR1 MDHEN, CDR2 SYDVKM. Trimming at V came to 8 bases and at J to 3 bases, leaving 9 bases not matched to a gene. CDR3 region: CASLPTGTGYEQYF. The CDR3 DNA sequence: TGTGCCAGCTTGCCCACCGGGACAGGCTACGAGCAGTACTTC.

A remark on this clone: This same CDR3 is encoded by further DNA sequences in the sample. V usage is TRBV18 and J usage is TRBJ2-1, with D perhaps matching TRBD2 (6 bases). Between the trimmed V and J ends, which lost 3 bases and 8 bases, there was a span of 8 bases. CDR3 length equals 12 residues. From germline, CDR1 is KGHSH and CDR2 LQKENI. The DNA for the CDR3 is TGTGCCAGCTCACCGGGAGGAGATGAGCAGTTCTTC. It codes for CASSPGGDEQFF.

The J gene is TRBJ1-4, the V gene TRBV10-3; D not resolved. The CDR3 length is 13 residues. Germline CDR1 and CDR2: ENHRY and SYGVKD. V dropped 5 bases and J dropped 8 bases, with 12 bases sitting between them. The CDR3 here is CAISRGLGEKLFF. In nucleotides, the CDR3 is TGTGCCATCAGTCGAGGGTTAGGGGAAAAACTGTTTTTT.

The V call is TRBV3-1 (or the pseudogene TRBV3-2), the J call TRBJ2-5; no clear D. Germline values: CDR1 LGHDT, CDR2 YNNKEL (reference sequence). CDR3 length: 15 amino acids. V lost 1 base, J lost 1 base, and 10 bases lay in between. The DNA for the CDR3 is TGTGCCAGCAGCCAAGGTAGGGCGGCCCAAGAGACCCAGTACTTC. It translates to CASSQGRAAQETQYF.

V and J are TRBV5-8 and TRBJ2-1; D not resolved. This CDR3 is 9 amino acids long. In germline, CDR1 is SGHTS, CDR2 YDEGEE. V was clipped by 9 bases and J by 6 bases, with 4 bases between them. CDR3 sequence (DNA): TGTGCCACCTCCAATGAGCAGTTCTTC. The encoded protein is CATSNEQFF.

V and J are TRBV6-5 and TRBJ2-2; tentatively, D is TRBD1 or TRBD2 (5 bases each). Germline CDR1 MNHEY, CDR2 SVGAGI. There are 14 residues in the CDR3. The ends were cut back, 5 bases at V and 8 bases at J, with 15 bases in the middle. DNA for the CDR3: TGTGCCAGCAGTCCCCTTGGGGGAACAGGGGAGCTGTTTTTT. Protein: CASSPLGGTGELFF.